The clone carrying this T cell receptor (beta chain) showed up many times. The antigen remains undetermined. This sample stems from a study of regulatory T cells in long-lasting Graves disease. Through Arm-PCR of CDR3 regions and iRepertoire HTBI primers, TCR beta libraries were built. TCRdb re-analysed the multiplex PCR reads in MiXCR, keeping a single row per CDR3 protein. The sample carries hundreds of thousands of distinct CDR3 sequences, approximately 15% recorded once. Study conclusions and caveats: The TCR repertoire of persistent Graves' patients was less diverse than that of newly diagnosed ones.

The CDR3 is 15 residues long. The germline CDR1 and CDR2 sequences are LGHDT and YNNKEL (reference sequence). The V gene lost 0 bases and the J gene lost 2 bases, with 10 bases spanning the gap. Noted time point: newly diagnosed GD, antithyroid drugs for less than 3 months. From PBMCs, RNA was extracted and then used to make the TCR library. Peripheral blood, 7 to 10 milliliters per patient, was collected in EDTA tubes. This sample also appeared in a second study, on T cells in Graves' hyperthyroidism and ophthalmopathy. This second report adds: First-round RT-PCR targeting the TCR CDR3 was performed with the HTBI primer set.

The material sequenced was peripheral blood mononuclear cells (PBMCs), taken at new diagnosis, from a patient treated with antithyroid drugs. This TCR came from a man aged 40-50 years with Graves disease. This sequence joins TRBV3-1 and TRBJ1-2; D remains ambiguous. The CDR3 spells CASSQELTVNYGYTF. In nucleotides, the CDR3 is TGTGCCAGCAGCCAAGAATTAACGGTCAACTATGGCTACACCTTC.